The entry that follows covers one T cell receptor (beta chain) sequence. Between the trimmed V and J ends, which lost 3 bases and 4 bases, there was a span of 15 bases. This CDR3 is 15 amino acids long. The record originates from a study of patients and donors after allogeneic stem cell transplantation. TCRdb re-called the RT-PCR reads with MiXCR, one entry per CDR3 protein. The data show about 24,000 distinct CDR3 sequences, with around 40% seen just once and around 80% held by the top ten. What was sequenced was blood, either unsorted or a sorted T cell fraction (not recorded which). The chain links TRBV12-3 or TRBV12-4 to TRBJ1-2; no clear D gene. The sequence derives from a human donor who was either an allogeneic HSCT recipient or a stem cell or donor lymphocyte infusion donor (not recorded which). It is not recorded whose cells these are; they may come from a transplant donor. The CDR3 DNA reads as TGTGCCAGCAGTTTCTCGCATTGGGGAAGCTATGGCTACACCTTC. This codes for CASSFSHWGSYGYTF.